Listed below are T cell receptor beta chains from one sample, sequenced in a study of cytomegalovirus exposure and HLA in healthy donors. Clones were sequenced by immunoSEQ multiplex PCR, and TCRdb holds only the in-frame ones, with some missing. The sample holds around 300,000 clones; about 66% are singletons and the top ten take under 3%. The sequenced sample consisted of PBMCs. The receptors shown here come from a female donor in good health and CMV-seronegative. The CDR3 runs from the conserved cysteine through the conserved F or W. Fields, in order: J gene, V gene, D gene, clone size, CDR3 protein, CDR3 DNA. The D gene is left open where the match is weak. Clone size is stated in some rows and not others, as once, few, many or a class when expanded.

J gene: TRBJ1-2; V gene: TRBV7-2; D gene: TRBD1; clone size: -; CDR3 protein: CASSRPQGRANYGYTF; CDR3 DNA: TGTGCCAGCAGCCGACCACAGGGGAGAGCTAACTATGGCTACACCTTC
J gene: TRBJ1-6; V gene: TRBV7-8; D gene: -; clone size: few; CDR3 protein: CASSSNSPLHF; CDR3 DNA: TGTGCCAGCAGCTCGAATTCACCCCTCCACTTT
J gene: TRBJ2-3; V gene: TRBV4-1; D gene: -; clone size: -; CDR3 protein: CASSHPGLRTDTQYF; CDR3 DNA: TGCGCCAGCAGCCACCCAGGACTCCGCACAGATACGCAGTATTTT
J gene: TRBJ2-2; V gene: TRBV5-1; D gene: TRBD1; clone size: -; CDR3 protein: CASSSKQGETGELFF; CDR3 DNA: TGCGCCAGCAGCTCAAAACAGGGGGAGACCGGGGAGCTGTTTTTT
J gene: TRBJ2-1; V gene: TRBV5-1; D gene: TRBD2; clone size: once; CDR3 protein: CASSTGTSGPQFF; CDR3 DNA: TGCGCCAGCAGCACCGGGACTAGCGGGCCGCAGTTCTTC
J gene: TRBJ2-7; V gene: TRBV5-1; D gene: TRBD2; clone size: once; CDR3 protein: CASSFAGLAGGRSVYEQYF; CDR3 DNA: TGCGCCAGCAGCTTTGCTGGACTAGCGGGAGGGCGTTCCGTCTACGAGCAGTACTTC
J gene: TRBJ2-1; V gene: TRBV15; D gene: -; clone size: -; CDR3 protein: CATSREESYNEQFF; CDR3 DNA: TGTGCCACCAGCAGAGAGGAGTCCTACAATGAGCAGTTCTTC
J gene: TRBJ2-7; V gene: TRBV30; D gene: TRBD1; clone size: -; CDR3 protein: CAWSVRGTGSYEQYF; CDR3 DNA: TGTGCCTGGAGCGTGCGAGGGACAGGGTCGTACGAGCAGTACTTC
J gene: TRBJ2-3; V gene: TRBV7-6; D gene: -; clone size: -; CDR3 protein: CASSLGTDGADTQYF; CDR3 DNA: TGTGCCAGCAGCTTAGGGACAGACGGCGCAGATACGCAGTATTTT
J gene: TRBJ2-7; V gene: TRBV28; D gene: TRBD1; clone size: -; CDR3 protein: CASSPPGQGNYEQYF; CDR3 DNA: TGTGCCAGCAGTCCCCCGGGACAGGGCAACTACGAGCAGTACTTC
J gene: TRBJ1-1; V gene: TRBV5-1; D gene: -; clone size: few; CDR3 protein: CASSLTVNTEAFF; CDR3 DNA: TGCGCCAGCAGCCTAACAGTGAACACTGAAGCTTTCTTT
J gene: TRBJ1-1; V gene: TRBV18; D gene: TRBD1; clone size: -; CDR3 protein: CASSPQQGENTEAFF; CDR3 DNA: TGTGCCAGCTCACCCCAACAGGGGGAGAACACTGAAGCTTTCTTT
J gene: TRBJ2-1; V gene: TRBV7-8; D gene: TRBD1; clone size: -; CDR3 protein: CASSAGTAIHEQFF; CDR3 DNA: TGTGCCAGCAGCGCCGGGACAGCTATCCATGAGCAGTTCTTC
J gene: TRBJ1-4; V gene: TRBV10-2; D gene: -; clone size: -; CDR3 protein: CASSSSLQAQFEKLFF; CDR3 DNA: TGCGCCAGCAGCTCTTCATTACAGGCCCAATTTGAAAAACTGTTTTTT
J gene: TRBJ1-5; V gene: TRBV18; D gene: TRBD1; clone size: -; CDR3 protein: CASSPGQGNQPQHF; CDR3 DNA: TGTGCCAGCTCCCCGGGACAGGGAAATCAGCCCCAGCATTTT